This T cell receptor (beta chain) was sequenced for a study of cytomegalovirus exposure and HLA in healthy donors. Overall study: Earlier, 110 million or so unique TCR beta sequences were recovered from approximately 200 million T cells by an analysis. As released early, the data held about 85 million unique TCRs from HLA-typed donors.

This PCR relied on a set of 60 Vbeta primers and 13 Jbeta primers. TCRdb's copy holds only in-frame clones and misses some; the assay was immunoSEQ multiplex PCR. The table lists fewer than 350,000 clones, about 90% of them singletons. V was clipped by 2 bases and J by 4 bases; unmatched bases: 1. The CDR3 is made up of 14 amino acids. Germline CDR1 SEHNR, CDR2 FQNEAQ (reference sequence). V usage is TRBV7-9 and J usage is TRBJ1-3; TRBD1 matches 8 bases. The clonotype comes from a woman aged 18-29 years in good health and CMV-seronegative. Material for sequencing was PBMCs. CDR3 protein: CASSLRQGGNTIYF. The CDR3 nucleotides are TGTGCCAGCAGCTTACGACAGGGGGGAAACACCATATATTTT.